This passage covers 29 T cell receptor beta chains from one sample sequenced in a study of patients and donors after allogeneic stem cell transplantation. One entry per CDR3 protein results from TCRdb running MiXCR on the RT-PCR reads. The data contain 70,000 to 75,000 distinct CDR3 sequences, around a quarter of them singletons. Sequenced: blood, either unsorted or a sorted T cell fraction (not recorded which). The source of these receptors is a human donor who was either an allogeneic HSCT recipient or a stem cell or donor lymphocyte infusion donor (not recorded which). It is not recorded whose cells these are; they may come from a transplant donor.

The chain combines TRBV20-1 with TRBJ2-7, with TRBD2 matching 7 bases. The CDR3 is 16 amino acids. Trimming at V came to 0 bases and at J to 3 bases, leaving 11 bases not matched to a gene. Germline V gene sequence: CDR1 DFQATT, CDR2 SNEGSKA (reference sequence). The CDR3 protein is CSARDLGAAGDYEQYF. The CDR3 DNA reads as TGCAGTGCTAGAGACCTAGGGGCGGCGGGGGACTACGAGCAGTACTTC.

This clonotype occurred a few times. CDR3 coding DNA: TGCGCCAGCAGCCTGAGTGCAGGGGAATTGGACTATGGCTACACCTTC. Amino acids: CASSLSAGELDYGYTF. The V gene is TRBV5-1, the J gene TRBJ1-2; weak D call: TRBD1 (6 bases). V lost 4 bases, J lost 3 bases, and 19 bases lay in between. CDR1 SGHRS and CDR2 YFSETQ come from the germline V gene. The CDR3 runs 16 residues.

The gene calls are TRBV6-5 and TRBJ1-1; tentatively, D is TRBD1 (5 bases). The ends were cut back, 1 base at V and 3 bases at J, with 9 bases in the middle. The germline gives CDR1 MNHEY, CDR2 SVGAGI. The CDR3 has 14 amino acids. DNA of the CDR3: TGTGCCAGCAGTTACTTGGGGGAGGACACTGAAGCTTTCTTT. The encoded protein is CASSYLGEDTEAFF.

This clonotype has only a few counts. V gene TRBV9 combines with J gene TRBJ1-4, with TRBD1 as a possible D gene (6 bases). Trimming pared 4 bases from V and 7 bases from J, leaving 20 bases between. The CDR3 consists of 16 residues. CDR1 SGDLS and CDR2 YYNGEE come from the germline V gene. This CDR3 is CASSRVWDNPIEKLFF. In nucleotides, the CDR3 is TGTGCCAGCAGCCGAGTATGGGACAACCCGATTGAAAAACTGTTTTTT.

The chain couples TRBV6-2 or TRBV6-3 to TRBJ2-7; no clear D. Trimming cost V 2 bases and J 6 bases, with 17 bases left between them. Looked up from germline, CDR1 is MNHEY and CDR2 is SVGEGT. The CDR3 has 15 amino acids. The CDR3 loop reads CASSYAESKWGEQYF. The CDR3 nucleotides read TGTGCCAGCAGTTACGCCGAAAGCAAGTGGGGCGAGCAGTACTTC.

The chain is built from TRBV5-1 and TRBJ2-3; D unresolved. The CDR3 spans 14 residues. Trimming stripped 0 bases from V and 0 bases from J, with 5 bases between. CDR1 and CDR2 from the germline V gene are SGHRS and YFSETQ. CDR3 protein: CASSLGASTDTQYF. DNA of the CDR3: TGCGCCAGCAGCTTGGGTGCCAGCACAGATACGCAGTATTTT.

This clonotype was seen more than once but under ten times. The chain has TRBV6-2 or TRBV6-3 and TRBJ2-1; no clear D. Per germline, CDR1 MNHEY and CDR2 SVGEGT. The CDR3 covers 12 residues. Between the trimmed V and J ends, which lost 3 bases and 12 bases, there was a span of 12 bases. The CDR3 loop is CASSYLGVWQFF. The CDR3 DNA sequence: TGTGCCAGCAGTTATTTAGGAGTATGGCAGTTCTTC.

This chain joins TRBV7-9 and TRBJ2-7; D gene uncertain. Per germline, CDR1 SEHNR and CDR2 FQNEAQ (reference sequence). This CDR3 is 12 amino acids long. Trimming removed 4 bases from V and 5 bases from J, with 9 bases in between. The CDR3 nucleotides read TGTGCCAGCAGCTCGAAGAGTCACGAGCAGTACTTC. It translates to CASSSKSHEQYF.

The chain has TRBV4-2 and TRBJ2-7; a possible D gene is TRBD2 (6 bases). Germline V gene sequence: CDR1 LGHNA, CDR2 YNFKEQ. V was shortened by 0 bases and J by 1 base, with 13 bases between the two germline ends. CDR3 length: 16 residues. The DNA of the CDR3 is TGTGCCAGCAGCCAAGATAGGAGGGATTTTTCCTACGAGCAGTACTTC. It is translated as CASSQDRRDFSYEQYF.

The rearrangement joins TRBV5-1 to TRBJ1-2; 9 bases match TRBD1. The germline CDR1 and CDR2 sequences are SGHRS and YFSETQ. With V trimmed by 3 bases and J by 6 bases, 6 bases remained unmatched. The CDR3 extends over 14 amino acids. In DNA form, the CDR3 reads TGCGCCAGCAGCTCGATACAGGGGGCTAATGGCTACACCTTC. This translates into CASSSIQGANGYTF.

This clonotype was found a few times. This chain connects TRBV5-1 to TRBJ2-7; D possibly corresponds to TRBD1 (6 bases). V shed 1 base and J shed 5 bases, with 10 bases lying between them. The CDR3 consists of 13 residues. Germline lookup yields CDR1 SGHRS and CDR2 YFSETQ. The CDR3 here is CASSLWTVDEQYF. The CDR3 nucleotides read TGCGCCAGCAGCTTGTGGACAGTGGACGAGCAGTACTTC.

This clonotype appeared a single time. The chain joins TRBV24-1 to TRBJ2-3; TRBD2 aligns across 9 bases. V lost 3 bases and J lost 2; bases outside the gene matches: 8. The CDR3 has 17 amino acids. Germline CDR1 and CDR2: KGHDR and SFDVKD. The CDR3 region is CATSDRPTSGSTDTQYF. DNA of the CDR3: TGTGCCACCAGTGATCGACCGACTAGCGGATCCACAGATACGCAGTATTTT.

The sample holds a few counts of this clonotype. The V gene is TRBV11-2, the J gene TRBJ2-5; D might be TRBD1 or TRBD2, each matching 5 bases. The CDR3 consists of 14 residues. V shed 5 bases and J shed 5 bases, with 15 bases lying between them. CDR1 and CDR2 (germline): SGHAT, FQNNGV. CDR3 bases: TGTGCCAGCAGCCCCCAGGGACCGCGGGAGACCCAGTACTTC. Translating it yields CASSPQGPRETQYF. The variable domain in full, completed from reference TRBV11-2 and TRBJ2-5, reads EAGVAQSPRYKIIEKRQSVAFWCNPISGHATLYWYQQILGQGPKLLIQFQNNGVVDDSQLPKDRFSAERLKGVDSTLKIQPAKLEDSAVYLCASSPQGPRETQYFGPGTRLLVL.

CDR3: CSARDFTGLAIYEQYF. In DNA, the CDR3 is TGCAGTGCTAGAGATTTCACAGGACTAGCTATTTACGAGCAGTACTTC. The chain carries TRBV20-1 and TRBJ2-7, with 8 bases aligning to TRBD2. V lost 0 bases to trimming and J lost 4 bases; unmatched junction nucleotides: 11. Germline CDR1 DFQATT, CDR2 SNEGSKA (reference sequence). The CDR3 runs to 16 residues.

This clonotype showed up just a few times. V is TRBV7-9 and J is TRBJ1-2; D uncertain. The germline V gene has CDR1 SEHNR and CDR2 FQNEAQ (reference sequence). The V end lost 5 bases, the J end lost 7 bases, and 14 bases lay between the germline ends. This CDR3 region has 13 residues. The CDR3 bases are TGTGCCAGCAGCGGGAGGAGGTACTCTGGCTACACCTTC. It encodes CASSGRRYSGYTF.

Here the CDR3 reads CASSPLDVAGGYNEQFF. The CDR3 DNA is TGTGCCAGCAGCCCCCTGGACGTGGCGGGAGGTTACAATGAGCAGTTCTTC. This chain links TRBV5-6 with TRBJ2-1, with TRBD2 matching over 8 bases. V was clipped by 4 bases and J by 4 bases; unmatched bases: 13. Germline V gene data show CDR1 as SGHDT and CDR2 as YYEEEE. This CDR3 has 17 amino acids.

The V call is TRBV6-5, the J call TRBJ1-1; D might be TRBD1 (6 bases). The germline V gene has CDR1 MNHEY and CDR2 SVGAGI. The V end was cut by 4 bases, the J end by 0 bases, with 12 bases between. The CDR3 has 15 amino acids. The CDR3 DNA follows: TGTGCCAGCAGTTCCATCTACAGGGTGAACACTGAAGCTTTCTTT. Residues: CASSSIYRVNTEAFF.

This chain links TRBV12-3 or TRBV12-4 with TRBJ2-3, with D unresolved. The V gene lost 1 base and the J gene lost 7 bases, with 3 bases spanning the gap. The CDR3 has 11 residues. This chain's CDR3 is CASSLGHTQYF. The CDR3 DNA reads TGTGCCAGCAGTTTAGGCCATACGCAGTATTTT.

V and J are TRBV6-6 and TRBJ2-1; tentatively, D is TRBD1 (6 bases). V was trimmed by 6 bases and J by 6 bases, leaving 9 bases between them. Per germline, CDR1 MNHNY and CDR2 SVGAGI (reference sequence). This CDR3 is 12 amino acids long. The CDR3 DNA reads TGTGCCAGCAGCCCAGGGGCCAATGAGCAGTTCTTC. Translation gives CASSPGANEQFF.

This clonotype has only a few counts. The chain's CDR3 is CASSLSWGLYNEQFF. The CDR3, as DNA: TGTGCCAGCAGTTTATCCTGGGGGCTCTACAATGAGCAGTTCTTC. The chain employs TRBV27 and TRBJ2-1; the D gene is possibly TRBD1 (6 bases). The CDR3 covers 15 residues. V dropped 0 bases and J dropped 3 bases, with 9 bases sitting between them. Germline CDR1 and CDR2: MNHEY and SMNVEV (reference sequence).

This sequence joins TRBV9 and TRBJ1-1, with 7 bases that match TRBD1. The CDR3 spans 15 residues. J was trimmed by 3 bases and V by 1 base; bases with no gene match: 6. Looked up from germline, CDR1 is SGDLS and CDR2 is YYNGEE. CDR3 sequence (DNA): TGTGCCAGCAGCGTAATCGACAGGGCAGACACTGAAGCTTTCTTT. Protein sequence: CASSVIDRADTEAFF.

The chain uses TRBV29-1 and TRBJ2-7; 8 bases are a match to TRBD1. This CDR3 contains 15 residues. CDR1 and CDR2 (germline): SQVTM, ANQGSEA. V lost 5 bases, J lost 0 bases, and 9 bases stayed unmatched. This chain's CDR3 is CSVREDRVVSYEQYF. The CDR3 DNA follows: TGCAGCGTTCGTGAGGACAGGGTAGTCTCCTACGAGCAGTACTTC.

The rearrangement links TRBV5-1 to TRBJ1-2, with D unresolved. The germline CDR1 and CDR2 sequences are SGHRS and YFSETQ. The CDR3 has 16 residues. V lost 0 bases and J 0 bases, leaving 12 bases between the germline ends. The CDR3 sequence is CASSLGRLGPNYGYTF. CDR3 DNA: TGCGCCAGCAGCTTGGGACGGCTCGGTCCTAACTATGGCTACACCTTC.

This clonotype has only a few counts. The gene calls are TRBV7-2 and TRBJ1-5; D remains unclear. The CDR3 is 15 residues long. Germline V gives CDR1 SGHTA, CDR2 FQGNSA. Trimming pared 1 base from V and 0 bases from J, leaving 7 bases between. CDR3 in DNA: TGTGCCAGCAGCTTAGGTGTTAATAGCAATCAGCCCCAGCATTTT. It specifies CASSLGVNSNQPQHF. Variable domain in full (rest from reference TRBV7-2 and TRBJ1-5): GAGVSQSPSNKVTEKGKDVELRCDPISGHTALYWYRQSLGQGLEFLIYFQGNSAPDKSGLPSDRFSAERTGGSVSTLTIQRTQQEDSAVYLCASSLGVNSNQPQHFGDGTRLSIL.

A few counts support this clonotype. This chain joins TRBV6-5 and TRBJ1-1; no clear D gene. The CDR3 consists of 13 residues. Trimming cost V 6 bases and J 3 bases, with 11 bases left between them. CDR1 is MNHEY and CDR2 is SVGAGI in the germline V gene. CDR3 residues: CASSPQLDTEAFF. As DNA, the CDR3 is TGTGCCAGCAGCCCCCAACTGGACACTGAAGCTTTCTTT.

The genes are TRBV7-2 and TRBJ2-2; TRBD2 might be the D (6 bases). V was pared by 3 bases and J by 0 bases, with 11 bases between. This CDR3 is built from 16 residues. Germline V gene lookup returns CDR1 SGHTA and CDR2 FQGNSA. CDR3 in amino acids: CASSFWRGANTGELFF. CDR3 nucleotide sequence: TGTGCCAGCAGCTTTTGGCGGGGAGCGAACACCGGGGAGCTGTTTTTT.

This clonotype has more than one count but fewer than ten. V usage is TRBV7-3 and J usage is TRBJ1-2, with D uncertain. V was shortened by 6 bases and J by 2 bases, with 13 bases between the two germline ends. Germline CDR1 and CDR2: SGHTA and FQGTGA. This CDR3 region has 14 residues. The DNA for the CDR3 is TGTGCCAGCAGTGAACGCCCGGGCAACTATGGCTACACCTTC. Its protein is CASSERPGNYGYTF.

The V call is TRBV20-1, the J call TRBJ2-3; D ambiguous. This CDR3 spans 12 amino acids. Germline assignment: CDR1 DFQATT and CDR2 SNEGSKA (reference sequence). V lost 8 bases to trimming and J lost 3 bases, with 12 bases between them. The CDR3 bases are TGCAGTACCCAAGCGCGGACAGATACGCAGTATTTT. Its translation is CSTQARTDTQYF.

This clonotype was observed a few times. This chain links TRBV7-9 with TRBJ1-3; TRBD1 might be the D (6 bases). Trimming stripped 5 bases from V and 1 base from J, with 9 bases between. Germline CDR1 and CDR2: SEHNR and FQNEAQ (reference sequence). The CDR3 runs 14 residues. DNA of the CDR3: TGTGCCAGCAGCGCAGGGGTTTCTGGAAACACCATATATTTT. Its translation: CASSAGVSGNTIYF. The variable domain in full, completed from reference TRBV7-9 and TRBJ1-3, reads DTGVSQNPRHKITKRGQNVTFRCDPISEHNRLYWYRQTLGQGPEFLTYFQNEAQLEKSRLLSDRFSAERPKGSFSTLEIQRTEQGDSAMYLCASSAGVSGNTIYFGEGSWLTVV.